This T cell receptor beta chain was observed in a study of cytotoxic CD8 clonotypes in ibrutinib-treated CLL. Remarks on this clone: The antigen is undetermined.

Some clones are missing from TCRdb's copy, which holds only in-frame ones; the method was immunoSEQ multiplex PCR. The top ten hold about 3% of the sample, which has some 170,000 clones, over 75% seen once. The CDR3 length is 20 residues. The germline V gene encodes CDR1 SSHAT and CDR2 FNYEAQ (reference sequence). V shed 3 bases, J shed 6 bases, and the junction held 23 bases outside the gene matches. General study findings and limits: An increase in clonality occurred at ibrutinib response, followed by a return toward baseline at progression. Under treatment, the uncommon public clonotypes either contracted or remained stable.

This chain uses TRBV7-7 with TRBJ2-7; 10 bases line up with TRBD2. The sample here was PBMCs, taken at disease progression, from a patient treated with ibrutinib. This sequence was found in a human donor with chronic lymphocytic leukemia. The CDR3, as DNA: TGTGCCAGCAGCTTTGGCGTTCCCCCAGGACTAGCGGCCCCCGTGGTCGAGCAGTACTTC. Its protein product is CASSFGVPPGLAAPVVEQYF.